The clone carrying this T cell receptor beta chain came up many times. Its antigen is unknown. This CDR3 region has 14 residues. Germline CDR1 is KGHDR and CDR2 is SFDVKD. V lost 1 base and J lost 7; bases outside the gene matches: 2. This entry is derived from a study of regulatory T cells in long-lasting Graves disease. Whole-study results and caveats: Newly diagnosed Graves' patients exceeded persistent ones in TCR diversity. Newly diagnosed patients shared 1,000 or so public clonotypes; persistent patients shared approximately 2,700.

Time point denoted: newly diagnosed GD, antithyroid drugs for less than 3 months. The TCR library was made from RNA extracted from PBMCs. Combining iRepertoire HTBI primers with Arm-PCR of CDR3 regions, the authors built TCR beta libraries. One entry per CDR3 protein results from TCRdb running MiXCR on the multiplex PCR reads. This table has 530,000 or so distinct CDR3 sequences, around 16% appearing once. In addition, the sample was reused for a study of T cells in Graves' hyperthyroidism and ophthalmopathy. From that paper: Clinical symptoms, serum thyroxine, TRAb, thyroid ultrasound and orbital computed tomography established diagnosis. TCR CDR3 underwent first-round RT-PCR with the HTBI primer set.

This material consisted of peripheral blood mononuclear cells (PBMCs), taken at new diagnosis, from a patient treated with antithyroid drugs. The TCR comes from a man aged 18 to 29 with Graves disease. The rearrangement links TRBV24-1 to TRBJ2-1; 8 bases fit TRBD1. This chain's CDR3 is CATSDLWTGNEQFF. The CDR3 region has the DNA TGTGCCACCAGTGATTTATGGACAGGGAATGAGCAGTTCTTC.